The next 25 T cell receptor beta chains were all read from a single sample in a study of T cell responses to AZD1222 COVID-19 vaccine. Data came from immunoSEQ multiplex PCR; TCRdb stores just in-frame clones and leaves some out. The sample consists of about 110,000 clones, more than 90% of them appearing once. Sequencing was performed on peripheral blood, taken on day 0 of AZD1222 vaccination. These receptor sequences come from an adult in good health.

The chain's CDR3 is CASSPAGGELYEQYF. The CDR3 coding sequence is TGTGCCAGCAGCCCAGCGGGAGGCGAACTGTACGAGCAGTACTTC. This chain uses TRBV7-3 with TRBJ2-7, with TRBD2 matching over 9 bases. CDR1 and CDR2 (germline): SGHTA, FQGTGA. The CDR3 loop spans 15 amino acids. Germline trimming cut 5 bases from V and 4 bases from J; bases unmatched to any gene: 9.

V gene TRBV18 combines with J gene TRBJ1-3, with unresolved D. V gave up 4 bases and J gave up 6 bases, with 16 bases separating them. Germline CDR1 and CDR2: KGHSH and LQKENI. This CDR3 has 15 residues. As DNA, the CDR3 is TGTGCCAGCTCACGCATCGAAGTTTCGGAAAACACCATATATTTT. Encoded protein: CASSRIEVSENTIYF. Combining the CDR3 with reference TRBV18 and TRBJ1-3 gives the whole variable domain NAGVMQNPRHLVRRRGQEARLRCSPMKGHSHVYWYRQLPEEGLKFMVYLQKENIIDESGMPKERFSAEFPKEGPSILRIQQVVRGDSAAYFCASSRIEVSENTIYFGEGSWLTVV.

The chain carries TRBV19 and TRBJ2-1, with TRBD1 identical over 7 bases. CDR3 size: 12 residues. Per germline, CDR1 LNHDA and CDR2 SQIVND (reference sequence). V lost 4 bases and J lost 11; bases outside the gene matches: 5. The CDR3 loop is CASSRTGLKQFF. The CDR3 coding sequence is TGTGCCAGTAGTAGGACAGGTCTTAAGCAGTTCTTC. Based on the CDR3 plus reference TRBV19 and TRBJ2-1, the full variable domain is DGGITQSPKYLFRKEGQNVTLSCEQNLNHDAMYWYRQDPGQGLRLIYYSQIVNDFQKGDIAEGYSVSREKKESFPLTVTSAQKNPTAFYLCASSRTGLKQFFGPGTRLTVL.

The chain employs TRBV13 and TRBJ2-2, with a weak D call TRBD1 (6 bases). Germline V lookup: CDR1 PRHDT, CDR2 FYEKMQ (reference sequence). This CDR3 is built from 17 residues. Trimming took off 0 bases at V and 2 bases at J, with 13 bases between the two ends. The CDR3 sequence is CASSLGSQGTNTGELFF. CDR3 sequence (DNA): TGTGCCAGCAGCTTAGGGTCACAGGGAACTAACACCGGGGAGCTGTTTTTT.

This clone was counted between two and nine times. The chain joins TRBV5-1 to TRBJ1-6; no clear D. Trimming removed 0 bases at V and 0 bases at J, with 4 bases between. Germline loops: CDR1 SGHRS, CDR2 YFSETQ. This CDR3 contains 15 residues. The CDR3 sequence: CASSLGSSYNSPLHF. The CDR3 DNA follows: TGCGCCAGCAGCTTGGGCAGCTCCTATAATTCACCCCTCCACTTT.

This CDR3 is CASSYTTSGGRVYEQYF. In DNA form, the CDR3 reads TGTGCCAGCAGTTACACAACAAGCGGGGGCCGAGTCTACGAGCAGTACTTC. V and J are TRBV6-2 or TRBV6-3 and TRBJ2-7, with 8 bases that match TRBD2. This CDR3 has 17 residues. V lost 2 bases and J lost 3; bases outside the gene matches: 12. The V gene's germline CDR1 is MNHEY and CDR2 SVGEGT.

The chain is built from TRBV28 and TRBJ1-1; the match to TRBD1 covers 8 bases. The germline gives CDR1 MDHEN, CDR2 SYDVKM. The CDR3 is 16 residues long. With 2 bases clipped from V and 0 bases from J, the junction kept 5 bases outside the gene matches. DNA for the CDR3: TGTGCCAGCAGTTTAGGGAAGGGACAGGTGAACACTGAAGCTTTCTTT. Its protein is CASSLGKGQVNTEAFF.

The chain has TRBV7-9 and TRBJ1-1; D possibly corresponds to TRBD1 (5 bases). The V end lost 4 bases, the J end lost 1 base, and 13 bases lay between the germline ends. Germline V lookup: CDR1 SEHNR, CDR2 FQNEAQ (reference sequence). The CDR3 has 15 residues. This chain's CDR3 is CASSYMERGNTEAFF. CDR3 sequence (DNA): TGTGCCAGCAGCTATATGGAGAGGGGGAACACTGAAGCTTTCTTT.

This clone was detected only once. This rearrangement joins TRBV6-1 to TRBJ2-2; TRBD1 matches 8 bases. The CDR3 length is 18 residues. The germline CDR1 and CDR2 sequences are MNHNS and SASEGT. The J segment lost 7 bases and the V segment lost 0 bases, leaving 13 bases of the junction unmatched. The CDR3 coding sequence is TGTGCCAGCAGTGAAGCGAACAGGGGGTTCCCCCGGAACGGGGAGCTGTTTTTT. This gives the protein CASSEANRGFPRNGELFF.

This clone was observed once. The chain links TRBV4-2 to TRBJ1-6; 8 bases are a match to TRBD1. The CDR3 contains 16 residues. Trimming at V came to 2 bases and at J to 2 bases, leaving 2 bases not matched to a gene. Germline CDR1 and CDR2: LGHNA and YNFKEQ. The DNA of the CDR3 is TGTGCCAGCAGCCAACCGGGACAGGCCTATAATTCACCCCTCCACTTT. Translation gives CASSQPGQAYNSPLHF.

This clone was seen more than once but under ten times. This chain joins TRBV19 and TRBJ1-2; a possible D gene is TRBD1 (5 bases). Germline V lookup: CDR1 LNHDA, CDR2 SQIVND (reference sequence). Between the trimmed V and J ends, which lost 3 bases and 2 bases, there was a span of 10 bases. The CDR3 has 14 residues. DNA for the CDR3: TGTGCCAGTAGTATTCAGGACAAGAACTATGGCTACACCTTC. Translating it yields CASSIQDKNYGYTF.

The chain recombines TRBV4-1 with TRBJ1-1, with TRBD1 identical over 9 bases. This CDR3 has 15 amino acids. V dropped 4 bases and J dropped 6; count of bases not matched to a gene: 9. The V gene's germline CDR1 is MGHRA and CDR2 YSYEKL. The CDR3: CASSRTTGGNSEAFF. CDR3 in DNA: TGCGCCAGCAGCCGGACTACAGGGGGCAACTCTGAAGCTTTCTTT.

The V gene is TRBV7-2, the J gene TRBJ2-7; D is perhaps TRBD2 (6 bases). V gave up 1 base and J gave up 4 bases, with 11 bases separating them. The CDR3 loop spans 14 amino acids. Germline CDR1 and CDR2: SGHTA and FQGNSA. CDR3 DNA: TGTGCCAGCAGCTTAGGCCGGAGCGGGTACGAGCAGTACTTC. As protein: CASSLGRSGYEQYF.

The gene calls are TRBV30 and TRBJ2-3, with a tentative D call TRBD2 (6 bases). The V gene's germline CDR1 is GTSNPN and CDR2 SVGIG (reference sequence). V lost 2 bases, J lost 5 bases, and 14 bases lay in between. This CDR3 spans 14 amino acids. As DNA, the CDR3 is TGTGCCTGGAGTCGTCAAGCGGGCGGAGATACGCAGTATTTT. Amino acids: CAWSRQAGGDTQYF.

The rearrangement joins TRBV10-3 to TRBJ1-3; TRBD1 might be the D (5 bases). The CDR3 runs 13 residues. The ends were cut back, 6 bases at V and 4 bases at J, with 10 bases in the middle. The germline V gene has CDR1 ENHRY and CDR2 SYGVKD. The chain's CDR3 is CAIRDSTGNTIYF. As DNA, the CDR3 is TGTGCCATCAGAGACAGTACCGGAAACACCATATATTTT.

The rearrangement uses TRBV7-8 and TRBJ1-2, with TRBD1 as a possible D gene (5 bases). The germline CDR1 and CDR2 sequences are SGHVS and FQNEAQ. This CDR3 region has 14 residues. Trimming removed 3 bases from V and 7 bases from J, with 15 bases in between. The CDR3 protein is CASSFQHQGSGYTF. Here the CDR3 DNA reads TGTGCCAGCAGCTTCCAACACCAGGGTAGTGGCTACACCTTC.

J is TRBJ1-3 and V is TRBV6-2 or TRBV6-3; a possible D gene is TRBD1 (5 bases). The CDR3 covers 15 residues. The V end lost 4 bases, the J end lost 2 bases, and 12 bases lay between the germline ends. Looked up from germline, CDR1 is MNHEY and CDR2 is SVGEGT. The CDR3 reads CASSSNRTPGNTIYF. In DNA form, the CDR3 reads TGTGCCAGCAGTTCTAATCGGACACCTGGAAACACCATATATTTT.

In its sample, this clone was seen once. The chain employs TRBV27 and TRBJ2-3; perhaps TRBD2 as D (6 bases). CDR3 size: 16 residues. Germline V CDR1 and CDR2: MNHEY, SMNVEV (reference sequence). V lost 7 bases, J lost 3 bases, and 20 bases lay in between. CDR3 amino acids: CASKIRLAMSTDTQYF. The DNA for the CDR3 is TGTGCCAGCAAGATCCGGCTAGCGATGAGTACAGATACGCAGTATTTT.

The chain uses TRBV7-9 and TRBJ2-2, with 7 bases lining up with TRBD1. V gave up 6 bases and J gave up 0 bases; unmatched junction bases: 10. Germline CDR1 SEHNR, CDR2 FQNEAQ (reference sequence). CDR3 length: 17 amino acids. CDR3 region: CASSGTEISTNTGELFF. The DNA of the CDR3 is TGTGCCAGCAGTGGGACAGAAATTTCAACGAACACCGGGGAGCTGTTTTTT.

The chain recombines TRBV5-1 with TRBJ1-4, with D possibly being TRBD1 (6 bases). Germline V gene data show CDR1 as SGHRS and CDR2 as YFSETQ. Trimming removed 4 bases from V and 4 bases from J, with 11 bases in between. The CDR3 is made up of 14 amino acids. The CDR3: CASSVGQNNEKLFF. The CDR3 bases are TGCGCCAGCAGCGTCGGACAGAATAATGAAAAACTGTTTTTT.

The chain has TRBV20-1 and TRBJ2-3; the D is unclear. Germline-derived CDR1 and CDR2 are DFQATT and SNEGSKA (reference sequence). The CDR3 loop spans 10 amino acids. V was cut by 8 bases and J by 2 bases, with 5 bases left in between. The CDR3 DNA reads as TGCAGTCCAAACACAGATACGCAGTATTTT. It encodes CSPNTDTQYF.

The chain is built from TRBV6-5 and TRBJ1-4; the match to TRBD1 covers 7 bases. Germline CDR1 MNHEY, CDR2 SVGAGI. This CDR3 contains 15 residues. V shed 6 bases, J shed 8 bases, and the junction held 12 bases outside the gene matches. The CDR3 loop is CASRLTGTAKEKLFF. CDR3 DNA: TGTGCCAGCAGATTAACCGGGACAGCAAAGGAAAAACTGTTTTTT.

The rearrangement links TRBV19 to TRBJ2-6, with no clear D. The CDR3 spans 14 residues. The germline V gene has CDR1 LNHDA and CDR2 SQIVND (reference sequence). Trimming took 6 bases from V and 4 from J, leaving 10 bases between them. CDR3: CASSKGSGANVLTF. Here the CDR3 DNA reads TGTGCCAGTAGCAAGGGCTCCGGGGCCAACGTCCTGACTTTC.

The J gene is TRBJ2-5, the V gene TRBV6-4; 10 nucleotides match TRBD1. Germline V gene lookup returns CDR1 MRHNA and CDR2 SNTAGT. The CDR3 is made up of 13 amino acids. Unmatched junction bases numbered 2, after V lost 6 bases and J lost 4 bases. CDR3 region: CASSRDRGETQYF. CDR3 sequence (DNA): TGTGCCAGCAGCCGGGACAGGGGAGAGACCCAGTACTTC.

Here the CDR3 DNA reads TGCGCCAGCAGCCAAGATCGGGGCTATGGCTACACCTTC. It yields the protein CASSQDRGYGYTF. V usage is TRBV4-3 and J usage is TRBJ1-2; no clear D. Trimming left V 0 bases short and J 4 bases short, with 6 bases between. CDR1 and CDR2 from the germline V gene are LGHNA and YSLEER. CDR3 length equals 13 residues.